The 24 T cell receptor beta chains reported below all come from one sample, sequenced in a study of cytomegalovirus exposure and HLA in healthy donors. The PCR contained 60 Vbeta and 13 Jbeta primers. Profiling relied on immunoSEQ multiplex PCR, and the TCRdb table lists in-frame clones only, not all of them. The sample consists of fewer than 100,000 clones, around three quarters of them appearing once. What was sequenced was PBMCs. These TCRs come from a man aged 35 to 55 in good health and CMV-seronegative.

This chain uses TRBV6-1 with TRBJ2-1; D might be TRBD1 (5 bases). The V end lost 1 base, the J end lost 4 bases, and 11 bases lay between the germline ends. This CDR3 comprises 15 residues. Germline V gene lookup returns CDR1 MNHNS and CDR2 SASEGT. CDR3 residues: CASSEVETEYNEQFF. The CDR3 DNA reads TGTGCCAGCAGTGAAGTTGAGACAGAATACAATGAGCAGTTCTTC.

CDR3 sequence: CASSGGARGYTF. DNA for the CDR3: TGTGCCAGCAGTGGGGGGGCGCGGGGCTACACCTTC. This rearrangement joins TRBV6-5 to TRBJ1-2; a possible D gene is TRBD1 (6 bases). Trimming took 5 bases from V and 8 from J, leaving 12 bases between them. Germline V gene data show CDR1 as MNHEY and CDR2 as SVGAGI. The CDR3 has 12 residues.

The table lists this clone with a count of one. The CDR3 reads CASSADWEQYF. The CDR3 DNA follows: TGTGCCAGCAGCGCGGACTGGGAGCAGTACTTC. The chain uses TRBV5-6 and TRBJ2-7; maybe TRBD2 (5 bases). The CDR3 is made up of 11 amino acids. The V gene's germline CDR1 is SGHDT and CDR2 YYEEEE. V was shortened by 4 bases and J by 7 bases, with 9 bases between the two germline ends.

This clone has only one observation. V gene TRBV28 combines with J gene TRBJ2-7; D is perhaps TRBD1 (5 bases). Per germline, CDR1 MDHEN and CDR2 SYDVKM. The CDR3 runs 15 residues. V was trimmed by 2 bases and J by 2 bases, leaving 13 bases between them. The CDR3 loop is CASSLQGRPPYEQYF. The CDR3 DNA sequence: TGTGCCAGCAGTTTACAGGGCAGGCCCCCCTACGAGCAGTACTTC.

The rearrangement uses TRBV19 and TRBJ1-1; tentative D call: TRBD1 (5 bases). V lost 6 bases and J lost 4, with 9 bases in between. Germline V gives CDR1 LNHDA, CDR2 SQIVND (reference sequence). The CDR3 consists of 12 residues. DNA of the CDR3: TGTGCCAGTAGGGACACTTTCACTGAAGCTTTCTTT. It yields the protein CASRDTFTEAFF.

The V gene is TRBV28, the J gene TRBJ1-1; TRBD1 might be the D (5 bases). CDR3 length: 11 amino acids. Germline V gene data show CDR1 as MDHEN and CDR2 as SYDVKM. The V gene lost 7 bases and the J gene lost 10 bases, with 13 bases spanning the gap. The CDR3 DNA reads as TGTGCCAGCATAGAACCCGGGGGAGCTTTCTTT. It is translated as CASIEPGGAFF.

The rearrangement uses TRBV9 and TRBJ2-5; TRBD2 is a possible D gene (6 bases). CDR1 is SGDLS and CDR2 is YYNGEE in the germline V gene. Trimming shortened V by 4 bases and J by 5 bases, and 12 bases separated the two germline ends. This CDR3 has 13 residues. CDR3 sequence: CASSPRRGETQYF. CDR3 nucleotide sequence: TGTGCCAGCAGCCCAAGGCGGGGCGAGACCCAGTACTTC.

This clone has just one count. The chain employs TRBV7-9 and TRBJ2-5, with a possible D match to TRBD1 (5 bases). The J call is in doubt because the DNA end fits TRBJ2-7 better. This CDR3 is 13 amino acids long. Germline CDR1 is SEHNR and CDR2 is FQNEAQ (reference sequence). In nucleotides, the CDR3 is TGTGCCAGCAGCTTAGGACAGAACTACGAGCAGTACTTC. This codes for CASSLGQNYEQYF.

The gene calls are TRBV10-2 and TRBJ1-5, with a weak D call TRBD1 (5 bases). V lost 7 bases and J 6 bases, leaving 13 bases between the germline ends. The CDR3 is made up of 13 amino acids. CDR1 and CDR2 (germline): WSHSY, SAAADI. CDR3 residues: CASTKGMGQPQHF. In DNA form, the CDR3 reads TGCGCCAGCACTAAGGGGATGGGTCAGCCCCAGCATTTT.

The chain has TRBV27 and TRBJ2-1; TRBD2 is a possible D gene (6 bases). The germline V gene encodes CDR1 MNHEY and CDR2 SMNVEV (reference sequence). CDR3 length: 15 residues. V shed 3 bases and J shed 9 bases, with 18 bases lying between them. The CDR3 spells CASSLPSARVSEQFF. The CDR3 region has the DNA TGTGCCAGCAGTTTGCCTAGCGCGAGGGTCAGTGAGCAGTTCTTC.

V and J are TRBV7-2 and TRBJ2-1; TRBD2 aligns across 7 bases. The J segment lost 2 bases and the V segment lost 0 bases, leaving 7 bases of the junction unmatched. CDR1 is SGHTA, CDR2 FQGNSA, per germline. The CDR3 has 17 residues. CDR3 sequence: CASSLAGGAHTYNEQFF. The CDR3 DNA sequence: TGTGCCAGCAGCTTAGCGGGAGGGGCACACACCTACAATGAGCAGTTCTTC.

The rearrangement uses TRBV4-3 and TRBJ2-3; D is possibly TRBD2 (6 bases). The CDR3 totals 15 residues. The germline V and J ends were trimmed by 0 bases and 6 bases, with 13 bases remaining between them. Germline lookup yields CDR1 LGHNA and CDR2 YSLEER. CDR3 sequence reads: CASSQEERELDTQYF. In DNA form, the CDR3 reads TGCGCCAGCAGCCAAGAGGAACGGGAGCTCGATACGCAGTATTTT.

The CDR3 DNA is TGTGCCTGGAGTAGACATCGGGGATACACTGAAGCTTTCTTT. It specifies CAWSRHRGYTEAFF. This chain uses TRBV30 with TRBJ1-1, with D unresolved. Trimming removed 2 bases from V and 3 bases from J, with 13 bases in between. This CDR3 region has 14 residues. Per the germline V gene, CDR1 is GTSNPN and CDR2 is SVGIG (reference sequence). The whole variable domain, remainder taken from reference TRBV30 and TRBJ1-1, is SQTIHQWPATLVQPVGSPLSLECTVEGTSNPNLYWYRQAAGRGLQLLFYSVGIGQISSEVPQNLSASRPQDRQFILSSKKLLLSDSGFYLCAWSRHRGYTEAFFGQGTRLTVV.

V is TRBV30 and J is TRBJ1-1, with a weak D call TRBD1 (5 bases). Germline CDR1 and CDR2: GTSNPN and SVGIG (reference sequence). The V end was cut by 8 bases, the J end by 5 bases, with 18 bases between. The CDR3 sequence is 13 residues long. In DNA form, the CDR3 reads TGTGCCCGGGGGGTTGGGTCGGCGACTGAAGCTTTCTTT. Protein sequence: CARGVGSATEAFF.

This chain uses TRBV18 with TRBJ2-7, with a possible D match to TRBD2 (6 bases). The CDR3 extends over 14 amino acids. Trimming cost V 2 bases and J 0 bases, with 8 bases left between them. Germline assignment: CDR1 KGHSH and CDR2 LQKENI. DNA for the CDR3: TGTGCCAGCTCACCAAGGACTAACTCCTACGAGCAGTACTTC. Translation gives CASSPRTNSYEQYF.

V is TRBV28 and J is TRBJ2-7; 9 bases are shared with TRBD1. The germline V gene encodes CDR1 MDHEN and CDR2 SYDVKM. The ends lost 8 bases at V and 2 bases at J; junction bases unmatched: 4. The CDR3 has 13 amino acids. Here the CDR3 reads CASRGQGPYEQYF. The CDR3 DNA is TGTGCCAGCCGGGGACAGGGCCCCTACGAGCAGTACTTC. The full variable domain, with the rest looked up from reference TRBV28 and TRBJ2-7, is DVKVTQSSRYLVKRTGEKVFLECVQDMDHENMFWYRQDPGLGLRLIYFSYDVKMKEKGDIPEGYSVSREKKERFSLILESASTNQTSMYLCASRGQGPYEQYFGPGTRLTVT.

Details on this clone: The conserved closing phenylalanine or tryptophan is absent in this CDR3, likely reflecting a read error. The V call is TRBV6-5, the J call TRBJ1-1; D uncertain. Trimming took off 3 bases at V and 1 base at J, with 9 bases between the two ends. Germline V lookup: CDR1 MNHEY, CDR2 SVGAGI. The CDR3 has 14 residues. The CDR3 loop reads CASSYTAANTEAFS. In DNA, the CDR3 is TGTGCCAGCAGTTATACCGCGGCGAACACTGAAGCTTTCTCT.

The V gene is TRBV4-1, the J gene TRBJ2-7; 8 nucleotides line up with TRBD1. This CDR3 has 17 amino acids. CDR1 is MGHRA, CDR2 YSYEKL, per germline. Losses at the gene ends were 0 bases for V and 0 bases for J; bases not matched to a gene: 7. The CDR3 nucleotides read TGCGCCAGCAGCCAAGAATGGACAGGGATTAGCTCCTACGAGCAGTACTTC. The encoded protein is CASSQEWTGISSYEQYF.

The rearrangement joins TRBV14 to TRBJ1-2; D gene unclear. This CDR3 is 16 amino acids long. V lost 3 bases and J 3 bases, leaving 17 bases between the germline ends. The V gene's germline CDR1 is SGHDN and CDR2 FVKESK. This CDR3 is CASSHFSGPSYYGYTF. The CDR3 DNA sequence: TGTGCCAGCAGCCACTTTTCAGGTCCCTCTTACTATGGCTACACCTTC.

CDR3 region: CAISERGGRDEQFF. The CDR3 coding sequence is TGTGCCATCAGTGAGAGAGGGGGCCGGGATGAGCAGTTCTTC. This rearrangement joins TRBV10-3 to TRBJ2-1, with 7 nucleotides matching TRBD1. Germline loops: CDR1 ENHRY, CDR2 SYGVKD. The trim removed 2 bases at V and 8 bases at J, leaving 6 bases unmatched. This CDR3 is 14 amino acids long.

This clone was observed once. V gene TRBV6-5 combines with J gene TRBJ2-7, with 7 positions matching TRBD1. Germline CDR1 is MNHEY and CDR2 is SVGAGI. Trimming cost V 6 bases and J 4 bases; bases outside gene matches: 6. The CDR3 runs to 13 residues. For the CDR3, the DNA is TGTGCCAGCAGGACGACAGGGTCGTACGAGCAGTACTTC. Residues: CASRTTGSYEQYF.

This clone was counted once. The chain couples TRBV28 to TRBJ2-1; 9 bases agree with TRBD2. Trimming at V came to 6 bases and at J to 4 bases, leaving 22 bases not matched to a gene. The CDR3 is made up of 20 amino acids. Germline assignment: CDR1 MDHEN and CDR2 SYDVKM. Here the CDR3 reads CASSLVPLAGLARRYNEQFF. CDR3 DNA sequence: TGTGCCAGCAGCCTCGTCCCCCTAGCGGGGCTCGCTCGACGATACAATGAGCAGTTCTTC.

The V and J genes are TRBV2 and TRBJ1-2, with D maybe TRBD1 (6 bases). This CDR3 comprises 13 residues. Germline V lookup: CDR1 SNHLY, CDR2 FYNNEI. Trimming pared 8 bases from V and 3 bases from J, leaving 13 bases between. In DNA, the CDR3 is TGTGCCAGCGGCGTTGGGGGCCACTATGGCTACACCTTC. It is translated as CASGVGGHYGYTF.

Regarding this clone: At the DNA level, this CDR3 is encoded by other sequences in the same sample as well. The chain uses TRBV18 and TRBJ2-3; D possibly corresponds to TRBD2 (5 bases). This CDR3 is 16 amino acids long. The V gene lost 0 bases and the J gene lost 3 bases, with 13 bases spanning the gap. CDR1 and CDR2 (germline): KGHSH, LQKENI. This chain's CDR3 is CASSPPNTGSTDTQYF. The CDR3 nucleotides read TGTGCCAGCTCACCACCGAACACGGGATCGACAGATACGCAGTATTTT. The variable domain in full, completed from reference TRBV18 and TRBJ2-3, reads NAGVMQNPRHLVRRRGQEARLRCSPMKGHSHVYWYRQLPEEGLKFMVYLQKENIIDESGMPKERFSAEFPKEGPSILRIQQVVRGDSAAYFCASSPPNTGSTDTQYFGPGTRLTVL.